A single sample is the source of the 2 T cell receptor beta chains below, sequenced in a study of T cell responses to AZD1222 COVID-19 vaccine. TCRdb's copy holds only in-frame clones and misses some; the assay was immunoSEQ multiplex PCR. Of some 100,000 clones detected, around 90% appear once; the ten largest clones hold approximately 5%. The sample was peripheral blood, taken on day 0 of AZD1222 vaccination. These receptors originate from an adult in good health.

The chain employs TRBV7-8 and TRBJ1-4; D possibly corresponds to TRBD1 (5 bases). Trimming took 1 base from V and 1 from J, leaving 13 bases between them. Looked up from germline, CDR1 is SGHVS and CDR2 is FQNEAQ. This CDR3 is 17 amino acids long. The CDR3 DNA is TGTGCCAGCAGCTTAGGCTGGGCAGGGAAAACTAATGAAAAACTGTTTTTT. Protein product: CASSLGWAGKTNEKLFF.

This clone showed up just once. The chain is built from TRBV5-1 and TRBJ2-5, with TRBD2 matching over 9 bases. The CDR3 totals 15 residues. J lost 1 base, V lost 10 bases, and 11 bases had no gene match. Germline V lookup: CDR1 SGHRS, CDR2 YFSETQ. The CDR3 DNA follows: TGCGCCCGCGCCGGGGGCGGGGGGGCCCAAGAGACCCAGTACTTC. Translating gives CARAGGGGAQETQYF.